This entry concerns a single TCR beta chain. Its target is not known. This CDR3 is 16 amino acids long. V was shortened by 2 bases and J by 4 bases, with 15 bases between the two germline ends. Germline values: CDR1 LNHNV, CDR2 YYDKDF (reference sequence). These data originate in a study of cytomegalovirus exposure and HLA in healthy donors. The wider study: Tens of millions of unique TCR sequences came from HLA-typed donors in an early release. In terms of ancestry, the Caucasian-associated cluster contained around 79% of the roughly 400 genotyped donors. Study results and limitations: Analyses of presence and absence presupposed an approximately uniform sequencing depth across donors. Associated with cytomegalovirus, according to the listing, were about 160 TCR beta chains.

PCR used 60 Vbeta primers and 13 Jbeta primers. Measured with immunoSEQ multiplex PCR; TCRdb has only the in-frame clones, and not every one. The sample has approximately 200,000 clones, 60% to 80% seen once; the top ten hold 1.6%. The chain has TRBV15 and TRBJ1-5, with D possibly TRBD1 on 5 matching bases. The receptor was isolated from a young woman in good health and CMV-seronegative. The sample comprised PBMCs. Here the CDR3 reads CATSRTVDTLNQPQHF. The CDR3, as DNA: TGTGCCACCAGCAGAACGGTGGACACGCTAAATCAGCCCCAGCATTTT. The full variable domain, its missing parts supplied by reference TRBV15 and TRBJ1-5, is DAMVIQNPRYQVTQFGKPVTLSCSQTLNHNVMYWYQQKSSQAPKLLFHYYDKDFNNEADTPDNFQSRRPNTSFCFLDIRSPGLGDTAMYLCATSRTVDTLNQPQHFGDGTRLSIL.